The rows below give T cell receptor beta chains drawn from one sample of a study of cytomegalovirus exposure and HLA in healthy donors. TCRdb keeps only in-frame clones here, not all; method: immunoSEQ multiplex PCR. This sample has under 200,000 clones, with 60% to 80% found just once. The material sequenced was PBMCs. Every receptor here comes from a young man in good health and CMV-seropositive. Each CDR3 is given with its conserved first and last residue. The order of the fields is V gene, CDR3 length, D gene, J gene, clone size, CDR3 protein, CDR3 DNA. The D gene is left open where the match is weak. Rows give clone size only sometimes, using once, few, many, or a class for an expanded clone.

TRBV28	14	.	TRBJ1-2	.	CASSILGGSYGYTF	TGTGCCAGCAGTATCTTGGGGGGGTCCTATGGCTACACCTTC
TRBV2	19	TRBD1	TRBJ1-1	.	CASSVKSGTGGGANTEAFF	TGTGCCAGCAGTGTAAAGTCCGGGACAGGGGGAGGTGCGAACACTGAAGCTTTCTTT
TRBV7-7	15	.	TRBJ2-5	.	CASSLGASPQETQYF	TGTGCCAGCAGCTTAGGTGCGAGCCCACAAGAGACCCAGTACTTC
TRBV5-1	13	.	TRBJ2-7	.	CASSLARGNEQYF	TGCGCCAGCAGCTTGGCTAGGGGTAACGAGCAGTACTTC
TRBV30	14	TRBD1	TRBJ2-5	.	CAWGYWTGGETQYF	TGTGCCTGGGGATATTGGACAGGGGGGGAGACCCAGTACTTC
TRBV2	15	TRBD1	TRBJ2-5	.	CASSDPGQGAETQYF	TGTGCCAGCAGTGACCCGGGACAGGGGGCTGAGACCCAGTACTTC
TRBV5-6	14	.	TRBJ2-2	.	CASSLGQNTGELFF	TGTGCCAGCAGCCTAGGACAAAACACCGGGGAGCTGTTTTTT
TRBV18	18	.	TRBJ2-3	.	CASSPLTWRGGDTDTQYF	TGTGCCAGCTCACCACTGACGTGGAGGGGGGGCGACACAGATACGCAGTATTTT
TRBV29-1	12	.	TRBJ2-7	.	CSVEETGVEQYF	TGCAGCGTAGAGGAGACAGGCGTCGAGCAGTACTTC
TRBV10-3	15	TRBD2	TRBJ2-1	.	CAISENLAGDNEQFF	TGTGCCATCAGTGAGAACCTAGCGGGGGATAATGAGCAGTTCTTC
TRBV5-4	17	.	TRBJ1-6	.	CASSLADGTGYNSPLHF	TGTGCCAGCAGCTTGGCCGATGGAACAGGATATAATTCACCCCTCCACTTT
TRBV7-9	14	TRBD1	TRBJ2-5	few	CASSFTTGSSFPYF	TGTGCCAGCAGCTTTACGACAGGGAGTTCCTTCCCGTACTTC
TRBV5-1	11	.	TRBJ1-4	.	CASSFQGQLFF	TGCGCCAGCAGCTTTCAGGGCCAACTGTTTTTT
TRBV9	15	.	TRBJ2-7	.	CASSVTGGSSYEQYF	TGTGCCAGCAGCGTAACCGGGGGATCCTCCTACGAGCAGTACTTC
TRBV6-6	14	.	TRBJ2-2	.	CASSLKLGTGELFF	TGTGCCAGCAGTCTGAAACTAGGGACCGGGGAGCTGTTTTTT
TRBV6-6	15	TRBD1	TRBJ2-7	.	CASSLTGGRDYEQYF	TGTGCCAGCAGTTTAACAGGGGGAAGGGACTACGAGCAGTACTTC
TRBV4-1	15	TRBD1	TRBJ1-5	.	CASSQVGGGNQPQHF	TGCGCCAGCAGCCAAGTAGGGGGCGGCAATCAGCCCCAGCATTTT
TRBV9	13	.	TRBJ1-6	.	CASSVRGYSPLHF	TGTGCCAGCAGCGTTCGAGGGTACTCACCCCTCCACTTT